Sequencing of this TCR beta chain was carried out in a study of T cell responses to AZD1222 COVID-19 vaccine. Study summary: Samples with a second dose at about 4 or about 12 weeks were pooled together. Notes on the study in general: After two AZD1222 doses, spike-specific TCR breadth and depth rose versus day 0. Spike-wide coverage was observed for vaccine-associated CD4 TCRs, with dominant responses at 160-218 and 743-854.

With respect to this clone: Antigen unknown.

Assay: immunoSEQ multiplex PCR; the TCRdb copy retains only in-frame clones and omits some. Of some 160,000 clones detected, just under 95% appear once; the ten largest clones hold about 0.9%. Trimming pared 6 bases from V and 0 bases from J, leaving 15 bases between. The CDR3 totals 17 residues. Germline assignment: CDR1 MGHRA and CDR2 YSYEKL. The clonotype was recovered from an adult in good health. Sequencing was performed on peripheral blood, taken on day 0 of AZD1222 vaccination. This sequence joins TRBV4-1 and TRBJ1-6; unclear D gene. CDR3 loop: CASRDLTRSSYNSPLHF. In DNA, the CDR3 is TGCGCCAGCAGGGACCTAACAAGGAGCTCCTATAATTCACCCCTCCACTTT.